This entry lists 15 T cell receptor beta chains sequenced from one sample in a study of blood T cells in healthy people across ages. It was with a sample-barcoded 5' primer and a J-beta primer mix that a second PCR of roughly 7 to 12 cycles was run. A single record per CDR3 protein comes from TCRdb applying MiXCR to the 5' RACE reads. Seen here are over 1,300,000 distinct CDR3 sequences, around 55% observed once, and the top ten hold more than 6%. Sequencing input: blood. All receptors derive from a man aged 18 to 35 in good health.

The table lists this clonotype with a few counts. The chain links TRBV6-2 or TRBV6-3 to TRBJ2-6; D may be TRBD2 (6 bases). V was trimmed by 4 bases and J by 1 base, leaving 14 bases between them. The CDR3 extends over 17 amino acids. Germline V lookup: CDR1 MNHEY, CDR2 SVGEGT. CDR3: CASSFRLEVSGANVLTF. The CDR3 DNA is TGTGCCAGCAGTTTTAGACTAGAGGTATCTGGGGCCAACGTCCTGACTTTC.

CDR3 sequence reads: CASSQVRVAGDTQYF. Written as DNA, the CDR3 is TGCGCCAGCAGCCAAGTGAGGGTCGCTGGGGATACGCAGTATTTT. This rearrangement joins TRBV4-1 to TRBJ2-3; D is perhaps TRBD2 (5 bases). The CDR3 has 15 amino acids. Germline values: CDR1 MGHRA, CDR2 YSYEKL. V dropped 1 base and J dropped 6 bases, with 14 bases sitting between them.

Of note for this clonotype: At one of its ends the junction is not consistent with the germline gene, which may arise from a read error. This chain joins TRBV5-1 and TRBJ2-5; D assignment may be TRBD1 or TRBD2 (5 bases each). Germline loops: CDR1 SGHRS, CDR2 YFSETQ. The CDR3 totals 12 residues. The CDR3 coding sequence is TGTCGCGGAGGACACCCCCAAGAGACCCAGTACTTC. It translates to CRGGHPQETQYF.

The chain has TRBV28 and TRBJ2-7; tentative D call: TRBD1 (6 bases). The CDR3 loop spans 14 amino acids. Trimming shortened V by 4 bases and J by 2 bases, and 12 bases separated the two germline ends. Looked up from germline, CDR1 is MDHEN and CDR2 is SYDVKM. The CDR3 region is CASSYTGFPYEQYF. The CDR3 region has the DNA TGTGCCAGCAGTTATACAGGGTTCCCCTACGAGCAGTACTTC.

This clonotype was counted a single time. This may be a read error: a much more frequent sequence differs by one nucleotide. The rearrangement uses TRBV29-1 and TRBJ2-6; D is perhaps TRBD1 (6 bases). Germline CDR1 reads SQVTM; CDR2 reads ANQGSEA. This CDR3 spans 15 amino acids. The CDR3 sequence: CSIEASGAGANVLTF. In DNA form, the CDR3 reads TGCAGCATTGAAGCCTCAGGGGCTGGGGCCAACGTCCTGACTTTC.

The V call is TRBV30, the J call TRBJ2-5; weak D call: TRBD2 (6 bases). Germline CDR1 GTSNPN, CDR2 SVGIG (reference sequence). V was clipped by 2 bases and J by 11 bases, with 21 bases between them. The length of the CDR3 is 14 residues. The CDR3, as DNA: TGTGCCTGGAGTCTGCCATATCCCCCGGGGGAGCAGTACTTC. Translation: CAWSLPYPPGEQYF.

The J gene is TRBJ2-2, the V gene TRBV4-3; D is unresolved. Germline lookup yields CDR1 LGHNA and CDR2 YSLEER. V gave up 3 bases and J gave up 1 base, with 12 bases separating them. The CDR3 extends over 16 amino acids. In nucleotides, the CDR3 is TGCGCCAGCAGCCACTACACAGAGGAGAACACCGGGGAGCTGTTTTTT. Residues: CASSHYTEENTGELFF.

This chain joins TRBV3-1 and TRBJ2-1; D could derive from TRBD1 or TRBD2 (5 bases each). TRBJ2-7 matches the DNA end more closely, so the J call is doubtful. The germline CDR1 and CDR2 sequences are LGHDT and YNNKEL (reference sequence). The CDR3 is 14 residues long. The CDR3 bases are TGTGCCAGCAGCTACCCGGGGCAGAACAATGAGCAGTACTTC. This translates into CASSYPGQNNEQYF.

This clonotype was detected only a few times. The chain joins TRBV7-9 to TRBJ2-1; possible D gene TRBD2, 5 bases. The germline V and J ends were trimmed by 5 bases and 6 bases, with 8 bases remaining between them. The CDR3 runs 12 residues. The germline gives CDR1 SEHNR, CDR2 FQNEAQ (reference sequence). The CDR3 region is CASSSSVNEQFF. CDR3 nucleotides: TGTGCCAGCAGCAGTAGCGTCAATGAGCAGTTCTTC.

This clonotype appeared a few times. This CDR3 is CASSSTEQAPLHF. The CDR3 nucleotides read TGTGCCAGCAGCTCGACAGAGCAAGCACCCCTCCACTTT. The chain employs TRBV7-9 and TRBJ1-6; TRBD1 is a possible D gene (5 bases). Deletions cut 4 bases from V and 11 bases from J, with 12 bases between. CDR1 SEHNR and CDR2 FQNEAQ come from the germline V gene (reference sequence). The CDR3 consists of 13 residues.

CDR3: CASNRQSGYGYTF. CDR3 sequence (DNA): TGTGCCAGCAATCGACAGTCGGGCTATGGCTACACCTTC. This sequence joins TRBV28 and TRBJ1-2, with a tentative D call TRBD1 (5 bases). The CDR3 runs to 13 residues. The germline V and J ends were trimmed by 7 bases and 4 bases, with 13 bases remaining between them. From germline, CDR1 is MDHEN and CDR2 SYDVKM.

J is TRBJ2-7 and V is TRBV29-1, with D tentatively TRBD1 or TRBD2 (5 bases each). The last part of the DNA fits TRBJ2-1 better; the J call may be wrong. This CDR3 spans 12 amino acids. Germline V gene data show CDR1 as SQVTM and CDR2 as ANQGSEA. As DNA, the CDR3 is TGCAGCGTTGAGGGGGAAGGAAATGAGCAGTTCTTC. This gives the protein CSVEGEGNEQFF.

The gene calls are TRBV28 and TRBJ2-3; TRBD2 agrees at 12 bases. In germline, CDR1 is MDHEN, CDR2 SYDVKM. CDR3 length: 20 amino acids. V lost 5 bases to trimming and J lost 6 bases; unmatched junction nucleotides: 21. The CDR3 spells CASSTGTSGSFHPIPDTQYF. CDR3 nucleotides: TGTGCCAGCAGTACCGGGACTAGCGGGTCCTTTCACCCAATCCCGGATACGCAGTATTTT.

CDR3 DNA sequence: TGCGCCAGCAGCCAAGATAACCCTCGCTCTGGGGCCAACGTCCTGACTTTC. This translates into CASSQDNPRSGANVLTF. V gene TRBV4-1 combines with J gene TRBJ2-6; the D is unclear. V was clipped by 0 bases and J by 0 bases, with 9 bases between them. The germline V gene encodes CDR1 MGHRA and CDR2 YSYEKL. The length of the CDR3 is 17 residues.

The rearrangement links TRBV7-2 to TRBJ1-5, with TRBD1 matching over 8 bases. V gave up 2 bases and J gave up 5 bases; unmatched junction bases: 8. Germline CDR1 is SGHTA and CDR2 is FQGNSA. This CDR3 spans 16 amino acids. The CDR3 coding sequence is TGTGCCAGCAGCTTACAAGGGACAGGAAACTATCAGCCCCAGCATTTT. Translated: CASSLQGTGNYQPQHF.